These 28 T cell receptor beta chains share one sample of origin, sequenced in a study of cytomegalovirus exposure and HLA in healthy donors. With 60 Vbeta and 13 Jbeta primers, the PCR was carried out. Sequencing was performed with immunoSEQ multiplex PCR; in TCRdb, only in-frame clones are kept and a portion is missing. The data contain over 120,000 clones, 80% of them singletons. The sample consisted of PBMCs. Receptor source: a man in his fifties or sixties in good health and CMV-seronegative.

V gene TRBV7-2 combines with J gene TRBJ2-1; 10 bases align to TRBD2. CDR1 and CDR2 from the germline V gene are SGHTA and FQGNSA. V shed 1 base, J shed 4 bases, and the junction held 7 bases outside the gene matches. The CDR3 has 17 residues. The CDR3 loop reads CASSLGSGGAGYNEQFF. CDR3 bases: TGTGCCAGCAGCTTAGGCAGCGGGGGGGCCGGATACAATGAGCAGTTCTTC. The full variable domain, in which reference TRBV7-2 and TRBJ2-1 provide the parts outside the CDR3, is GAGVSQSPSNKVTEKGKDVELRCDPISGHTALYWYRQSLGQGLEFLIYFQGNSAPDKSGLPSDRFSAERTGGSVSTLTIQRTQQEDSAVYLCASSLGSGGAGYNEQFFGPGTRLTVL.

The chain is built from TRBV2 and TRBJ2-7, with 7 bases that match TRBD2. The CDR3 length is 14 residues. Germline values: CDR1 SNHLY, CDR2 FYNNEI. The junction had 12 bases not matched to a gene; V was cut back by 6 bases and J by 7 bases. In DNA form, the CDR3 reads TGTGCCAGCAGGGGGGGGACTACGTTACGAGAGCAGTACTTC. Translating gives CASRGGTTLREQYF.

This clone was recorded once. The chain has TRBV28 and TRBJ1-1; tentative D call: TRBD1 (5 bases). Germline CDR1 MDHEN, CDR2 SYDVKM. Trimming left V 3 bases short and J 6 bases short, with 14 bases between. The CDR3 sequence is 14 residues long. CDR3 sequence (DNA): TGTGCCAGCAGTTTTAATGGCAGGGTATCTGAAGCTTTCTTT. Residues: CASSFNGRVSEAFF. Drawing the rest from reference TRBV28 and TRBJ1-1, the complete variable domain is DVKVTQSSRYLVKRTGEKVFLECVQDMDHENMFWYRQDPGLGLRLIYFSYDVKMKEKGDIPEGYSVSREKKERFSLILESASTNQTSMYLCASSFNGRVSEAFFGQGTRLTVV.

V and J are TRBV15 and TRBJ2-5, with 7 bases aligning to TRBD1. With 1 base clipped from V and 3 bases from J, the junction kept 5 bases outside the gene matches. The CDR3 runs 15 residues. CDR1 and CDR2 (germline): LNHNV, YYDKDF (reference sequence). The CDR3 DNA reads as TGTGCCACCAGCAGAGCCGGGACAGAGAAAGAGACCCAGTACTTC. Encoded protein: CATSRAGTEKETQYF. The variable domain in full, completed from reference TRBV15 and TRBJ2-5, reads DAMVIQNPRYQVTQFGKPVTLSCSQTLNHNVMYWYQQKSSQAPKLLFHYYDKDFNNEADTPDNFQSRRPNTSFCFLDIRSPGLGDTAMYLCATSRAGTEKETQYFGPGTRLLVL.

This clone was seen just once. The chain couples TRBV7-9 to TRBJ2-7, with D unclear. CDR1 SEHNR and CDR2 FQNEAQ come from the germline V gene (reference sequence). With 5 bases removed from V and 2 bases from J, the gap between germline ends came to 16 bases. The CDR3 extends over 15 amino acids. The CDR3 nucleotides read TGTGCCAGCAGCCTTACCACGGTACCTGCCTACGAGCAGTACTTC. It translates to CASSLTTVPAYEQYF.

This clone was seen more than once but under ten times. The chain is built from TRBV7-3 and TRBJ2-5; a weak D match, TRBD2 (6 bases). The CDR3 covers 15 residues. V lost 3 bases and J 6 bases, leaving 17 bases between the germline ends. Germline V CDR1 and CDR2: SGHTA, FQGTGA. The DNA for the CDR3 is TGTGCCAGCAGCTTGACGGGCGGCGGGGCAAAGACCCAGTACTTC. This sequence encodes CASSLTGGGAKTQYF.

The J gene is TRBJ1-1, the V gene TRBV29-1; D gene uncertain. The CDR3 extends over 11 amino acids. Trimming left V 3 bases short and J 3 bases short, with 5 bases between. Per germline, CDR1 SQVTM and CDR2 ANQGSEA. CDR3 amino acids: CSVDRDTEAFF. CDR3 nucleotides: TGCAGCGTTGATCGGGACACTGAAGCTTTCTTT.

This clone was counted a few times. V is TRBV7-9 and J is TRBJ2-1; the D gene is possibly TRBD1 (6 bases). Germline values: CDR1 SEHNR, CDR2 FQNEAQ (reference sequence). Trimming took off 0 bases at V and 3 bases at J, with 15 bases between the two ends. CDR3 size: 17 residues. The CDR3 nucleotides are TGTGCCAGCAGCTTAGCGCTATGGGACAAGGTCTACAATGAGCAGTTCTTC. It specifies CASSLALWDKVYNEQFF.

The CDR3 loop reads CSPRDGNTIYF. As DNA, the CDR3 is TGCAGTCCGCGGGATGGAAACACCATATATTTT. The rearrangement uses TRBV20-1 and TRBJ1-3; D not certain. CDR1 is DFQATT and CDR2 is SNEGSKA in the germline V gene (reference sequence). CDR3 length: 11 residues. Trimming shortened V by 8 bases and J by 3 bases, and 8 bases separated the two germline ends.

V is TRBV6-1 and J is TRBJ2-7; 10 nucleotides agree with TRBD2. Trimming took 0 bases from V and 4 from J; bases not matched to a gene: 3. The V gene's germline CDR1 is MNHNS and CDR2 SASEGT. The CDR3 runs to 15 residues. This CDR3 is CASSEAGTSVYEQYF. The CDR3 DNA sequence: TGTGCCAGCAGTGAAGCTGGGACTAGCGTATACGAGCAGTACTTC.

The chain uses TRBV2 and TRBJ2-5; TRBD2 matches 7 bases. Trimming at V came to 5 bases and at J to 5 bases, leaving 8 bases not matched to a gene. Germline CDR1 is SNHLY and CDR2 is FYNNEI. The CDR3 has 14 amino acids. CDR3 sequence: CASSWGRVEETQYF. For the CDR3, the DNA is TGTGCCAGCAGTTGGGGGAGGGTCGAGGAGACCCAGTACTTC.

This rearrangement joins TRBV18 to TRBJ1-2; 9 bases match TRBD1. Unmatched junction bases numbered 6, after V lost 5 bases and J lost 2 bases. Germline CDR1 reads KGHSH; CDR2 reads LQKENI. The CDR3 extends over 15 amino acids. CDR3 residues: CASSGLGTGNYGYTF. CDR3 in DNA: TGTGCCAGCTCAGGTCTAGGGACAGGGAACTATGGCTACACCTTC.

There are a few counts of this clone. The V gene is TRBV30, the J gene TRBJ1-4; unclear D gene. V shed 2 bases and J shed 3 bases, with 10 bases lying between them. The CDR3 totals 14 residues. Germline loops: CDR1 GTSNPN, CDR2 SVGIG (reference sequence). The CDR3 sequence: CAWSTGGPNEKLFF. The CDR3 DNA reads TGTGCCTGGAGTACGGGCGGGCCTAATGAAAAACTGTTTTTT.

The chain links TRBV18 to TRBJ1-6; no firm D call. The germline V gene has CDR1 KGHSH and CDR2 LQKENI. There are 15 residues in the CDR3. The germline V and J ends were trimmed by 3 bases and 10 bases, with 16 bases remaining between them. CDR3 region: CASSPAAPRNSPLHF. CDR3 in DNA: TGTGCCAGCTCACCTGCGGCCCCGCGGAACTCACCCCTCCACTTT.

The chain links TRBV7-8 to TRBJ2-5; D may be TRBD1 (6 bases). The CDR3 is made up of 13 amino acids. The germline V gene has CDR1 SGHVS and CDR2 FQNEAQ. The V gene lost 4 bases and the J gene lost 3 bases, with 9 bases spanning the gap. The CDR3 protein is CASSSGQKETQYF. CDR3 in DNA: TGTGCCAGCAGCTCTGGACAGAAAGAGACCCAGTACTTC.

The chain couples TRBV5-1 to TRBJ1-6, with 8 bases that match TRBD1. Germline assignment: CDR1 SGHRS and CDR2 YFSETQ. V dropped 2 bases and J dropped 7; count of bases not matched to a gene: 5. This CDR3 has 15 residues. In DNA, the CDR3 is TGCGCCAGCAGCTTAATGACAGGGGAGAATTCACCCCTCCACTTT. It codes for CASSLMTGENSPLHF.

Regarding this clone: The sample carries other DNA sequences with the same CDR3. The CDR3 nucleotides are TGTGCCAGCAGTTTGGGACAGGGGGACCCCTACGAGCAGTACTTC. Amino acids: CASSLGQGDPYEQYF. The V call is TRBV28, the J call TRBJ2-7, with 11 bases lining up with TRBD1. CDR1 MDHEN and CDR2 SYDVKM come from the germline V gene. The CDR3 totals 15 residues. V gave up 3 bases and J gave up 2 bases; unmatched junction bases: 3.

This rearrangement joins TRBV27 to TRBJ1-2; D is uncertain. Trimming pared 2 bases from V and 1 base from J, leaving 5 bases between. Per the germline V gene, CDR1 is MNHEY and CDR2 is SMNVEV (reference sequence). The CDR3 sequence is 13 residues long. The CDR3 here is CASSLNSNYGYTF. The DNA of the CDR3 is TGTGCCAGCAGTTTAAACAGTAACTATGGCTACACCTTC.

The chain is built from TRBV5-1 and TRBJ2-7; a possible D gene is TRBD1 (6 bases). V gave up 2 bases and J gave up 3 bases, with 9 bases separating them. The CDR3 is 13 amino acids. The germline CDR1 and CDR2 sequences are SGHRS and YFSETQ. CDR3 sequence reads: CASSLQGGYEQYF. The CDR3 region has the DNA TGCGCCAGCAGCTTACAGGGTGGCTACGAGCAGTACTTC.

The chain uses TRBV7-2 and TRBJ1-5, with TRBD1 matching 9 bases. The CDR3 is 14 amino acids. From germline, CDR1 is SGHTA and CDR2 FQGNSA. Trimming cost V 5 bases and J 7 bases; bases outside gene matches: 6. The CDR3 here is CASSQQGAYQPQHF. The CDR3 DNA reads as TGTGCCAGCAGCCAACAGGGGGCGTACCAGCCCCAGCATTTT.

V gene TRBV28 combines with J gene TRBJ2-7; D is perhaps TRBD2 (6 bases). Germline V gene sequence: CDR1 MDHEN, CDR2 SYDVKM. Trimming cost V 5 bases and J 6 bases, with 17 bases left between them. The CDR3 has 14 residues. DNA for the CDR3: TGTGCCAGCAGTCCTAGGCGAGGGCGGGGCGAGCAGTACTTC. Amino acid sequence: CASSPRRGRGEQYF.

The CDR3 spells CASSSSSYSNQPQHF. Here the CDR3 DNA reads TGTGCCAGCAGCTCTAGTTCTTATAGCAATCAGCCCCAGCATTTT. The chain links TRBV4-2 to TRBJ1-5, with D unclear. Trimming cost V 5 bases and J 0 bases, with 11 bases left between them. The germline V gene encodes CDR1 LGHNA and CDR2 YNFKEQ. This CDR3 comprises 15 residues.

This sequence joins TRBV29-1 and TRBJ2-5; perhaps TRBD1 as D (6 bases). This CDR3 has 15 amino acids. Germline V lookup: CDR1 SQVTM, CDR2 ANQGSEA. The V end was cut by 0 bases, the J end by 4 bases, with 15 bases between. The CDR3 spells CSVEDSHRRGETQYF. The CDR3 coding sequence is TGCAGCGTTGAAGATTCCCATCGCAGGGGAGAGACCCAGTACTTC.

This clone was picked up one time. The V call is TRBV7-2, the J call TRBJ1-5, with D maybe TRBD1 (6 bases). The ends were cut back, 5 bases at V and 3 bases at J, with 14 bases in the middle. CDR1 SGHTA and CDR2 FQGNSA come from the germline V gene. CDR3 size: 15 residues. The CDR3 here is CASSPDTGTNQPQHF. The CDR3 bases are TGTGCCAGCAGCCCGGACACAGGGACCAATCAGCCCCAGCATTTT.

There are a few counts of this clone. The chain uses TRBV6-5 and TRBJ2-7; D unresolved. V lost 6 bases, J lost 2 bases, and 11 bases lay in between. CDR3 size: 13 residues. Looked up from germline, CDR1 is MNHEY and CDR2 is SVGAGI. The CDR3 loop reads CASRTGRTYEQYF. DNA of the CDR3: TGTGCCAGCAGAACCGGCAGGACCTACGAGCAGTACTTC.

This clone has just one count. The V gene is TRBV7-6, the J gene TRBJ2-1; the match to TRBD2 covers 9 bases. J lost 10 bases, V lost 2 bases, and 15 bases had no gene match. Germline loops: CDR1 SGHVS, CDR2 FNYEAQ. The CDR3 totals 17 residues. The CDR3 reads CASSLRSVASGEAEQFF. The DNA for the CDR3 is TGTGCCAGCAGCTTACGGTCAGTGGCTAGCGGGGAGGCGGAGCAGTTCTTC.

The table lists this clone with a few counts. This chain uses TRBV2 with TRBJ2-7; D is unresolved. Per germline, CDR1 SNHLY and CDR2 FYNNEI. Between the trimmed V and J ends, which lost 2 bases and 2 bases, there was a span of 13 bases. The length of the CDR3 is 15 residues. DNA for the CDR3: TGTGCCAGCAGTGAATTTGGCCAGGCAACCTACGAGCAGTACTTC. It codes for CASSEFGQATYEQYF.

This chain links TRBV28 with TRBJ2-7; 7 bases line up with TRBD2. J gave up 10 bases and V 1 base, and 13 bases lay outside the gene matches. This CDR3 comprises 15 residues. Germline CDR1 MDHEN, CDR2 SYDVKM. The DNA of the CDR3 is TGTGCCAGCAGTTTATTCCCCCCTACTGGGGAGGGACAGTACTTC. It codes for CASSLFPPTGEGQYF. The variable domain in full, with the rest retrieved from reference TRBV28 and TRBJ2-7, is DVKVTQSSRYLVKRTGEKVFLECVQDMDHENMFWYRQDPGLGLRLIYFSYDVKMKEKGDIPEGYSVSREKKERFSLILESASTNQTSMYLCASSLFPPTGEGQYFGPGTRLTVT.